This passage covers 27 T cell receptor beta chains from one sample sequenced in a study of blood T cell repertoires in COVID-19. Only in-frame clones appear in the TCRdb table, and some are missing; sequencing was by immunoSEQ multiplex PCR. The data show about 44,000 clones, 80% to 90% seen once. Sequencing used peripheral blood. The receptors stem from a man between 70 and 80 years old with active COVID-19.

A few counts support this clone. CDR3 DNA: TGTGCCAGTACCCATACGGACATCGGGAATCAGCCCCAGCATTTT. This encodes CASTHTDIGNQPQHF. V usage is TRBV19 and J usage is TRBJ1-5, with a weak D call TRBD1 (5 bases). Trimming pared 7 bases from V and 4 bases from J, leaving 17 bases between. CDR3 length equals 15 residues. Germline V CDR1 and CDR2: LNHDA, SQIVND (reference sequence).

The chain joins TRBV7-8 to TRBJ1-4; D is uncertain. The CDR3 spans 13 residues. In germline, CDR1 is SGHVS, CDR2 FQNEAQ. Trimming stripped 1 base from V and 8 bases from J, with 8 bases between. Written as DNA, the CDR3 is TGTGCCAGCAGCTTAGTAATCGGGGAAAAACTGTTTTTT. As protein: CASSLVIGEKLFF.

The chain carries TRBV24-1 and TRBJ2-4; 10 bases fit TRBD1. Germline loops: CDR1 KGHDR, CDR2 SFDVKD. The CDR3 length is 15 residues. V dropped 5 bases and J dropped 14; count of bases not matched to a gene: 14. The CDR3 DNA is TGTGCCACCAGTGGTACGGACAGGGGGGCAGAACGAAAGTACTTC. Its protein product is CATSGTDRGAERKYF.

The chain employs TRBV5-4 and TRBJ1-2; weak D call: TRBD1 (6 bases). This CDR3 comprises 14 residues. V lost 4 bases and J lost 8, with 18 bases in between. Germline CDR1 and CDR2: SGHNT and YYREEE (reference sequence). DNA of the CDR3: TGTGCCAGCAGCACCAAAGGACAGCCCGAAGGCTACACCTTC. Its protein is CASSTKGQPEGYTF.

The chain couples TRBV7-9 to TRBJ1-5; D remains ambiguous. This CDR3 is 13 amino acids long. From germline, CDR1 is SEHNR and CDR2 FQNEAQ (reference sequence). V gave up 1 base and J gave up 4 bases, with 5 bases separating them. The CDR3 coding sequence is TGTGCCAGCAGCTTAGATATTAATCAGCCCCAGCATTTT. Residues: CASSLDINQPQHF.

This clone was picked up one time. The genes are TRBV5-1 and TRBJ2-5; 7 positions agree with TRBD1. Trimming cost V 4 bases and J 2 bases; bases outside gene matches: 8. The CDR3 has 15 residues. Per germline, CDR1 SGHRS and CDR2 YFSETQ. CDR3 DNA: TGCGCCAGCAGCAAGCGACAGGGTTTACAAGAGACCCAGTACTTC. Amino acid sequence: CASSKRQGLQETQYF.

The chain couples TRBV10-1 to TRBJ2-2; TRBD1 matches at 7 bases. Germline V gene sequence: CDR1 WNHNN, CDR2 SYGVQD (reference sequence). V lost 5 bases to trimming and J lost 4 bases; unmatched junction nucleotides: 4. The CDR3 is made up of 14 amino acids. CDR3 coding DNA: TGCGCCAGCAGTAGGGACAGTCTCACCGGGGAGCTGTTTTTT. It translates to CASSRDSLTGELFF.

V gene TRBV28 combines with J gene TRBJ1-1; possibly TRBD1 for D (6 bases). This CDR3 region has 16 residues. V lost 7 bases and J 2 bases, leaving 20 bases between the germline ends. Per the germline V gene, CDR1 is MDHEN and CDR2 is SYDVKM. CDR3 amino acids: CASTLGGAPANTEAFF. CDR3 bases: TGTGCCAGCACCCTTGGGGGGGCGCCGGCAAACACTGAAGCTTTCTTT.

V usage is TRBV5-4 and J usage is TRBJ2-1, with 8 bases aligning to TRBD1. In germline, CDR1 is SGHNT, CDR2 YYREEE (reference sequence). This CDR3 comprises 16 residues. The junction had 11 bases not matched to a gene; V was cut back by 0 bases and J by 9 bases. The CDR3 here is CASSLGSGGIRGEQFF. In DNA form, the CDR3 reads TGTGCCAGCAGCTTGGGGTCAGGGGGCATACGAGGTGAGCAGTTCTTC.

V is TRBV9 and J is TRBJ2-2; D perhaps matches TRBD1 (5 bases). Trimming removed 0 bases from V and 5 bases from J, with 8 bases in between. The CDR3 is made up of 14 amino acids. Germline-derived CDR1 and CDR2 are SGDLS and YYNGEE. Here the CDR3 reads CASSVVDSTGELFF. The CDR3 region has the DNA TGTGCCAGCAGCGTAGTAGACAGTACCGGGGAGCTGTTTTTT.

The V and J genes are TRBV2 and TRBJ1-1; D perhaps matches TRBD1 (6 bases). Germline lookup yields CDR1 SNHLY and CDR2 FYNNEI. The V end lost 5 bases, the J end lost 4 bases, and 14 bases lay between the germline ends. The CDR3 loop spans 14 amino acids. The chain's CDR3 is CASSLKGGVTEAFF. In DNA, the CDR3 is TGTGCCAGCAGTCTAAAAGGGGGGGTCACTGAAGCTTTCTTT.

The gene calls are TRBV7-2 and TRBJ2-3; 7 nucleotides align to TRBD2. The CDR3 is 16 amino acids. Germline values: CDR1 SGHTA, CDR2 FQGNSA. The J segment lost 2 bases and the V segment lost 1 base, leaving 6 bases of the junction unmatched. This CDR3 reads CASSLGLASDTDTQYF. The DNA of the CDR3 is TGTGCCAGCAGCTTAGGACTAGCTAGTGACACAGATACGCAGTATTTT.

The chain couples TRBV6-2 or TRBV6-3 to TRBJ1-1; D is uncertain. V dropped 5 bases and J dropped 0 bases, with 16 bases sitting between them. Germline lookup yields CDR1 MNHEY and CDR2 SVGEGT. The CDR3 consists of 16 residues. The CDR3 here is CASSRPQERLNTEAFF. The CDR3 nucleotides read TGTGCCAGCAGTAGGCCCCAGGAACGGTTGAACACTGAAGCTTTCTTT.

This clone appeared once. V is TRBV11-3 and J is TRBJ2-7, with 7 bases lining up with TRBD2. The CDR3 covers 15 residues. CDR1 is SGHNT, CDR2 YENEEA, per germline. The V and J ends lost 1 base and 3 bases, in that order; junction bases with no gene match: 6. This chain's CDR3 is CASSLVGSGVYEQYF. The CDR3 bases are TGTGCCAGCAGCTTAGTAGGGAGCGGGGTCTACGAGCAGTACTTC.

V is TRBV11-2 and J is TRBJ2-7; no clear D. Trimming took off 5 bases at V and 1 base at J, with 9 bases between the two ends. In germline, CDR1 is SGHAT, CDR2 FQNNGV. This CDR3 contains 13 residues. The chain's CDR3 is CASSHPRSYEQYF. Here the CDR3 DNA reads TGTGCCAGCAGCCACCCCAGATCCTACGAGCAGTACTTC.

This clone was seen a handful of times. The chain has TRBV6-5 and TRBJ1-1; D not certain. V lost 5 bases, J lost 4 bases, and 11 bases lay in between. CDR1 is MNHEY, CDR2 SVGAGI, per germline. There are 13 residues in the CDR3. The DNA for the CDR3 is TGTGCCAGCAGTCTCCGGGGTCCCACTGAAGCTTTCTTT. This encodes CASSLRGPTEAFF.

This sequence joins TRBV5-1 and TRBJ1-2, with TRBD1 identical over 9 bases. CDR1 is SGHRS, CDR2 YFSETQ, per germline. The CDR3 covers 15 residues. The V and J ends lost 2 bases and 4 bases, in that order; junction bases with no gene match: 6. The CDR3: CASSFTGGASYGYTF. CDR3 coding DNA: TGCGCCAGCAGCTTTACAGGGGGCGCATCCTATGGCTACACCTTC.

With respect to this clone: Germline and junction disagree at one end, which may indicate a read error. V and J are TRBV3-1 (or the pseudogene TRBV3-2) and TRBJ1-4; no clear D gene. Germline V lookup: CDR1 LGHDT, CDR2 YNNKEL (reference sequence). The CDR3 is made up of 18 amino acids. Written as DNA, the CDR3 is TGTGCCAGCAGCCAAGAGAACGCTCACAGCAATTCTAATAAAAAACTGTTTTTT. It is translated as CASSQENAHSNSNKKLFF.

J is TRBJ2-3 and V is TRBV7-8, with a tentative D call TRBD2 (6 bases). CDR1 is SGHVS and CDR2 is FQNEAQ in the germline V gene. This CDR3 contains 17 residues. The V end lost 5 bases, the J end lost 3 bases, and 21 bases lay between the germline ends. CDR3 DNA sequence: TGTGCCAGCAGCCCAACCTTGCTAGCGCGTTTTACAGATACGCAGTATTTT. Its translation is CASSPTLLARFTDTQYF.

The chain joins TRBV11-2 to TRBJ2-7; D is uncertain. The V gene's germline CDR1 is SGHAT and CDR2 FQNNGV. Trimming took off 0 bases at V and 0 bases at J, with 12 bases between the two ends. This CDR3 contains 16 residues. CDR3 loop: CASSLDQARSSYEQYF. Written as DNA, the CDR3 is TGTGCCAGCAGCTTAGATCAGGCCAGGTCCTCCTACGAGCAGTACTTC.

This chain joins TRBV6-6 and TRBJ2-7; possible D gene TRBD2, 6 bases. Germline V gene lookup returns CDR1 MNHNY and CDR2 SVGAGI (reference sequence). V shed 2 bases and J shed 6 bases, with 17 bases lying between them. The CDR3 has 15 amino acids. CDR3 in DNA: TGTGCCAGCAGTTACCGGGACTGGGGTAACCGCGAGCAGTACTTC. Amino acids: CASSYRDWGNREQYF.

J is TRBJ1-4 and V is TRBV7-8; D ambiguous. The CDR3 runs 14 residues. Trimming stripped 11 bases from V and 0 bases from J, with 13 bases between. Germline CDR1 is SGHVS and CDR2 is FQNEAQ. The CDR3: CACAQAATNEKLFF. Written as DNA, the CDR3 is TGTGCCTGTGCTCAGGCTGCAACTAATGAAAAACTGTTTTTT.

The chain carries TRBV9 and TRBJ1-1, with 7 bases matching TRBD1. CDR3 length: 15 residues. The germline gives CDR1 SGDLS, CDR2 YYNGEE. Trimming took 0 bases from V and 5 from J; bases not matched to a gene: 7. The CDR3 DNA reads TGTGCCAGCAGCGTAGAAGTCAGGGGGGTAACTGAAGCTTTCTTT. Translated, it gives CASSVEVRGVTEAFF.

This chain links TRBV19 with TRBJ2-1; 12 positions match TRBD2. CDR1 is LNHDA, CDR2 SQIVND, per germline (reference sequence). The V segment lost 8 bases and the J segment 10 bases; nucleotides outside the gene matches: 6. This CDR3 has 13 residues. CDR3 region: CASSSGGAGEQFF. The CDR3 region has the DNA TGTGCCAGTTCTAGCGGGGGGGCAGGAGAGCAGTTCTTC.

The chain employs TRBV9 and TRBJ1-6; weak D call: TRBD1 (6 bases). V gave up 0 bases and J gave up 11 bases, with 15 bases separating them. This CDR3 is built from 15 residues. CDR1 is SGDLS and CDR2 is YYNGEE in the germline V gene. The CDR3 sequence: CASSVDPRGQAPLHF. Here the CDR3 DNA reads TGTGCCAGCAGCGTAGACCCCAGGGGTCAGGCACCCCTCCACTTT. Full variable domain (rest looked up from reference TRBV9 and TRBJ1-6): DSGVTQTPKHLITATGQRVTLRCSPRSGDLSVYWYQQSLDQGLQFLIQYYNGEERAKGNILERFSAQQFPDLHSELNLSSLELGDSALYFCASSVDPRGQAPLHFGNGTRLTVT.

This clone occurred once. The chain links TRBV6-5 to TRBJ1-5, with 7 bases that match TRBD1. Trimming removed 4 bases from V and 1 base from J; junction bases left unmatched: 4. The V gene's germline CDR1 is MNHEY and CDR2 SVGAGI. This CDR3 is built from 15 residues. CDR3: CASSSIRGSNQPQHF. CDR3 coding DNA: TGTGCCAGCAGTTCGATCAGGGGGAGCAATCAGCCCCAGCATTTT.

The rearrangement joins TRBV6-4 to TRBJ1-5, with D unclear. The CDR3 spans 15 residues. With 4 bases removed from V and 6 bases from J, the gap between germline ends came to 16 bases. CDR1 MRHNA and CDR2 SNTAGT come from the germline V gene. For the CDR3, the DNA is TGTGCCAGCAGTGCCTCCGGGGAAGCCAGTCAGCCCCAGCATTTT. Translated, it gives CASSASGEASQPQHF.